This T cell receptor beta chain originates from a study of CD8+CD57+ T cells in acquired aplastic anemia. Study-wide background: On average, sorted CD4+ and CD8+ cells gave approximately 3.1 ug of DNA. Sequencing produced an average of roughly 10 million reads per healthy donor for CD4+ cells. Broader study findings: Common to patients and controls were roughly 30 CD8+ CDR3 sequences. Patients and controls were not found to differ significantly in CD8+ Simpson's diversity.

Germline CDR1 and CDR2: LNHDA and SQIVND (reference sequence). CDR3 length: 14 amino acids. V gave up 3 bases and J gave up 7 bases; unmatched junction bases: 6. This clonotype came up many times. What it recognizes is unknown. TCR beta VDJ and CDR3 profiles were obtained from a genomic DNA template. TCRdb re-called the reads through MiXCR, storing one row per CDR3 protein. The top ten clones hold about 29% of a sample with roughly 200,000 distinct CDR3 sequences, approximately 60% of them seen once. The receptor's source is a human donor in good health. Sequencing was performed on sorted CD4+, CD8+, or CD8+CD57+ T cells (not recorded which) from PBMCs. This rearrangement joins TRBV19 to TRBJ1-5; TRBD1 matches at 7 bases. The DNA for the CDR3 is TGTGCCAGTAGTATGCGGCAGGGGGTACAGCCCCAGCATTTT. It is translated as CASSMRQGVQPQHF. Based on the CDR3 plus reference TRBV19 and TRBJ1-5, the full variable domain is DGGITQSPKYLFRKEGQNVTLSCEQNLNHDAMYWYRQDPGQGLRLIYYSQIVNDFQKGDIAEGYSVSREKKESFPLTVTSAQKNPTAFYLCASSMRQGVQPQHFGDGTRLSIL.